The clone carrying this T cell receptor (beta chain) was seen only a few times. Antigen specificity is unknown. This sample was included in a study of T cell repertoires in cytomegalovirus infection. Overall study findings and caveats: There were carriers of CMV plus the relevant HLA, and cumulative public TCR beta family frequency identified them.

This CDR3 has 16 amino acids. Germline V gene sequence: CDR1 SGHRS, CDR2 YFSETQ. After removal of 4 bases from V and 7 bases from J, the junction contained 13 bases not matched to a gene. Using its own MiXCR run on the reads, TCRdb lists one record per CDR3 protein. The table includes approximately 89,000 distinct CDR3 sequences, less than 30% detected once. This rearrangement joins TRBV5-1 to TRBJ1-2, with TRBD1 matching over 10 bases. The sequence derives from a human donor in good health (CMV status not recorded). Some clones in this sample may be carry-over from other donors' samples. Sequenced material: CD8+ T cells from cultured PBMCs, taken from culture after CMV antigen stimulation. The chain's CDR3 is CASSPSGRDRGIGYTF. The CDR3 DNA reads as TGCGCCAGCAGCCCGTCCGGCCGGGACAGGGGTATTGGCTACACCTTC.